This T cell receptor (beta chain) was captured in a study of human T cells and chemical hapten exposure. Study context: Sensitization used 2% DPC on about 2 cm by about 2 cm upper inner arm skin. Patients received weekly diphenylcyclopropenone doses to the scalp throughout the roughly 24-week study. The study's findings and limits: TCRs whose frequency exceeded 1 in 1000 remained the same following DPC sensitization.

Germline loops: CDR1 SQVTM, CDR2 ANQGSEA. V was clipped by 3 bases and J by 2 bases; unmatched bases: 5. The CDR3 is 15 residues long. The study used a library that attached unique molecular identifiers to individual cDNA molecules. Each CDR3 protein gets one entry after TCRdb re-called the RACE reads with MiXCR. The sample lists 350,000 to 450,000 distinct CDR3 sequences; about 5.1% were seen once. This clonotype was found many times. What it binds is unknown. The time point is: pre-sensitization, week 0. Treatment given: therapeutic diphenylcyclopropenone sensitization with weekly scalp DPC. The chain couples TRBV29-1 to TRBJ2-3; 10 nucleotides line up with TRBD2. Sequencing was performed on whole blood, taken in connection with sensitization to the hapten diphenylcyclopropenone (DPC). The TCR originated in a woman aged 45-60 years with alopecia areata. Some clones in this sample may be carry-over from other donors' samples. CDR3 in amino acids: CSVDRLAGATDTQYF. In DNA, the CDR3 is TGCAGCGTTGATCGGCTAGCGGGGGCCACAGATACGCAGTATTTT.